Listed here is a single T cell receptor beta chain. No antigen is known for it. Sequencing ends 3 residues short of the CDR3 end; the germline J gene provides the rest. The sample holds other DNA sequences that translate to the same CDR3. This sample was included in a study of T cell clonality in common variable immunodeficiency. Study-level points and caveats: Fewer TCRbeta clones were shared among CVID subjects than controls. Compared with healthy controls, CVID subjects showed increased TCRbeta clonality, mostly in about a third. Common variable immunodeficiency TCR beta sequences reportedly had fewer deletions and N-nucleotide insertions.

Generated by immunoSEQ multiplex PCR, the TCRdb table keeps only in-frame clones and is missing some. The data show around 81,000 clones, with none appearing a single time. Patients and controls were mostly of Caucasian heritage. The CDR3 loop spans 18 amino acids. Trimming removed 3 bases from V and 7 bases from J; junction bases left unmatched: 16. The germline V gene has CDR1 DFQATT and CDR2 SNEGSKA (reference sequence). This TCR came from a person between 18 and 75 years old in good health. This chain links TRBV20-1 with TRBJ2-1; 12 bases match TRBD2. The sequencing sample was made of peripheral blood mononuclear cells. The sequenced part of the CDR3 DNA is TGCAGTGCTAGGGATCCGACGACTAGCGGGAGCCCGTGGAATGAG. Protein product: CSARDPTTSGSPWNE. The complete CDR3 protein is CSARDPTTSGSPWNEQFF.